The clone carrying this T cell receptor beta chain was seen at least ten times. CDR1 and CDR2 from the germline V gene are SGHTA and FQGNSA. The CDR3 is made up of 15 amino acids. Trimming stripped 1 base from V and 9 bases from J, with 13 bases between. The record originates from a study of T-cell memory formation after mild COVID-19. The overall study: For the most part, TCR clusters were specific to one donor.

TCRdb reprocessed the 5' RACE reads with MiXCR, giving one entry per CDR3 protein. The data contain approximately 270,000 distinct CDR3 sequences, 15% to 20% of them seen just once; the ten biggest clones take up roughly 24%. This chain joins TRBV7-2 and TRBJ1-6; perhaps TRBD1 as D (5 bases). This TCR derives from a man aged 18 to 30 who had mild COVID-19 (a few samples of this study predate the infection). Cell type and time point are not known. Sequenced: PBMCs or a T cell subset sorted from them (not recorded which). This chain's CDR3 is CASSLGSGTTSPLHF. CDR3 coding DNA: TGTGCCAGCAGCTTAGGCTCCGGGACTACTTCACCCCTCCACTTT.